Each of the 20 T cell receptor beta chains below was sequenced from the same sample in a study of blood T cell repertoires in COVID-19. Sequenced by immunoSEQ multiplex PCR; TCRdb stores in-frame clones only, minus some. This sample yields more than 140,000 clones, of which around 88% are seen a single time; less than 2% belongs to the top ten. The sample comprised peripheral blood. The origin of the receptors is an older woman with acute or convalescent COVID-19.

In its sample, this clone was seen a few times. This rearrangement joins TRBV12-3 or TRBV12-4 to TRBJ1-2; D is perhaps TRBD1 (5 bases). The CDR3 has 13 residues. The V and J ends lost 5 bases and 7 bases respectively, with 14 bases between them. The CDR3 is CASSLNQGGGYTF. CDR3 nucleotides: TGTGCCAGCAGTCTTAATCAGGGTGGTGGCTACACCTTC.

The J gene is TRBJ2-1, the V gene TRBV7-2, with 10 bases lining up with TRBD2. The CDR3 is made up of 14 amino acids. Germline CDR1 SGHTA, CDR2 FQGNSA. Trimming took 3 bases from V and 7 from J; bases not matched to a gene: 3. In nucleotides, the CDR3 is TGTGCCAGCAGCTTTCTAGCGGGGGTAAATGAGCAGTTCTTC. Translated, it gives CASSFLAGVNEQFF.

The rearrangement joins TRBV7-9 to TRBJ2-6; D call uncertain. The CDR3 length is 16 residues. CDR1 and CDR2 (germline): SEHNR, FQNEAQ (reference sequence). V shed 1 base and J shed 0 bases, with 7 bases lying between them. CDR3 sequence reads: CASSLDGYSGANVLTF. The CDR3 DNA follows: TGTGCCAGCAGCTTAGACGGGTACTCTGGGGCCAACGTCCTGACTTTC.

As to this clone: Other DNA sequences in the sample encode the same CDR3. The chain couples TRBV29-1 to TRBJ1-1, with a weak D call TRBD1 (6 bases). Germline V gives CDR1 SQVTM, CDR2 ANQGSEA. CDR3 length equals 13 residues. Trimming removed 4 bases at V and 0 bases at J, with 9 bases between. The CDR3 sequence is CSVGRGLNTEAFF. As DNA, the CDR3 is TGCAGCGTTGGGCGGGGGCTGAACACTGAAGCTTTCTTT.

This clone was seen only once. The V call is TRBV2, the J call TRBJ2-3; 9 bases align to TRBD1. This CDR3 is 15 amino acids long. CDR1 SNHLY and CDR2 FYNNEI come from the germline V gene. V was pared by 6 bases and J by 3 bases, with 7 bases of the junction left unmatched. CDR3 amino acids: CASSFDRGMTDTQYF. CDR3 bases: TGTGCCAGCAGCTTCGACAGGGGGATGACAGATACGCAGTATTTT. The full variable domain, its missing parts supplied by reference TRBV2 and TRBJ2-3, is EPEVTQTPSHQVTQMGQEVILRCVPISNHLYFYWYRQILGQKVEFLVSFYNNEISEKSEIFDDQFSVERPDGSNFTLKIRSTKLEDSAMYFCASSFDRGMTDTQYFGPGTRLTVL.

The chain employs TRBV6-5 and TRBJ1-2; TRBD1 aligns across 7 bases. In germline, CDR1 is MNHEY, CDR2 SVGAGI. V trimming: 5 bases; J trimming: 3 bases; junction bases outside the gene matches: 6. The CDR3 contains 14 residues. The CDR3 is CASSPGQDYYGYTF. The CDR3 DNA reads TGTGCCAGCAGTCCCGGACAGGATTACTATGGCTACACCTTC.

This clone was observed once. V usage is TRBV7-3 and J usage is TRBJ2-7; 8 positions agree with TRBD2. The CDR3 covers 15 residues. V lost 5 bases and J lost 0; bases outside the gene matches: 6. Germline V gives CDR1 SGHTA, CDR2 FQGTGA. This chain's CDR3 is CASSLRGRSSYEQYF. The CDR3, as DNA: TGTGCCAGCAGCCTTCGCGGGAGGAGCTCCTACGAGCAGTACTTC. Together with reference TRBV7-3 and TRBJ2-7, the CDR3 gives the full variable domain: GAGVSQTPSNKVTEKGKYVELRCDPISGHTALYWYRQSLGQGPEFLIYFQGTGAADDSGLPNDRFFAVRPEGSVSTLKIQRTERGDSAVYLCASSLRGRSSYEQYFGPGTRLTVT.

V and J are TRBV6-6 and TRBJ2-7; 7 positions match TRBD1. The CDR3 is made up of 13 amino acids. Trimming took 6 bases from V and 3 from J; bases not matched to a gene: 5. Per germline, CDR1 MNHNY and CDR2 SVGAGI (reference sequence). The DNA for the CDR3 is TGTGCCAGCAGCCCCGGACAGGTCTACGAGCAGTACTTC. Protein: CASSPGQVYEQYF.

V and J are TRBV5-1 and TRBJ1-1; TRBD1 is a possible D gene (6 bases). V lost 0 bases to trimming and J lost 1 base, with 13 bases between them. The CDR3 has 16 residues. Germline loops: CDR1 SGHRS, CDR2 YFSETQ. The CDR3 DNA is TGCGCCAGCAGCTTGGTGAAGTCAGGGGAGAACACTGAAGCTTTCTTT. Translation: CASSLVKSGENTEAFF.

This chain joins TRBV11-2 and TRBJ1-4, with TRBD1 identical over 9 bases. Germline V lookup: CDR1 SGHAT, CDR2 FQNNGV. Trimming removed 6 bases from V and 0 bases from J; junction bases left unmatched: 5. This CDR3 has 16 residues. The CDR3, as DNA: TGTGCCAGCAGTAAGGGACAGGGTTCAACTAATGAAAAACTGTTTTTT. It translates to CASSKGQGSTNEKLFF.

The rearrangement uses TRBV5-1 and TRBJ2-2; 8 positions match TRBD1. Germline lookup yields CDR1 SGHRS and CDR2 YFSETQ. V lost 2 bases and J lost 1; bases outside the gene matches: 1. The CDR3 runs to 15 residues. CDR3 bases: TGCGCCAGCAGCTTCGGGACAGGGAACACCGGGGAGCTGTTTTTT. Protein product: CASSFGTGNTGELFF.

This clone was detected a few times. The V and J genes are TRBV7-2 and TRBJ1-2; D is perhaps TRBD1 (5 bases). The CDR3 has 13 amino acids. Germline CDR1 and CDR2: SGHTA and FQGNSA. Trimming shortened V by 6 bases and J by 8 bases, and 16 bases separated the two germline ends. The CDR3 nucleotides are TGTGCCAGCAGTGACAGACTGGTTGAGGGCTACACCTTC. Translation: CASSDRLVEGYTF.

This clone was detected only a few times. The gene calls are TRBV24-1 and TRBJ2-2; 7 nucleotides match TRBD2. The germline V gene has CDR1 KGHDR and CDR2 SFDVKD. The CDR3 spans 16 residues. V dropped 0 bases and J dropped 0; count of bases not matched to a gene: 0. Here the CDR3 reads CATSDLGGANTGELFF. The CDR3 bases are TGTGCCACCAGTGATTTGGGGGGGGCGAACACCGGGGAGCTGTTTTTT.

CDR3: CASSLGTSYEQYF. CDR3 bases: TGTGCCAGCAGTTTAGGGACTAGCTACGAGCAGTACTTC. J is TRBJ2-7 and V is TRBV27, with TRBD2 matching over 8 bases. The V gene's germline CDR1 is MNHEY and CDR2 SMNVEV (reference sequence). V lost 2 bases, J lost 3 bases, and 0 bases stayed unmatched. CDR3 size: 13 residues.

The chain couples TRBV5-6 to TRBJ1-2; 12 positions agree with TRBD1. V was clipped by 3 bases and J by 3 bases; unmatched bases: 3. The CDR3 covers 15 residues. In germline, CDR1 is SGHDT, CDR2 YYEEEE. CDR3 DNA: TGTGCCAGCAGCTGGGGGACAGGGGGCGACTATGGCTACACCTTC. This encodes CASSWGTGGDYGYTF.

This clone was recorded once. V is TRBV4-2 and J is TRBJ1-5, with 7 bases lining up with TRBD1. Germline CDR1 reads LGHNA; CDR2 reads YNFKEQ. This CDR3 is 16 amino acids long. The V segment lost 0 bases and the J segment 4 bases; nucleotides outside the gene matches: 6. CDR3 nucleotide sequence: TGTGCCAGCAGCCAAGACGCGACAGGGAATAATCAGCCCCAGCATTTT. As protein: CASSQDATGNNQPQHF.

The chain uses TRBV2 and TRBJ1-6; no clear D gene. This CDR3 contains 15 residues. With 8 bases removed from V and 0 bases from J, the gap between germline ends came to 11 bases. CDR1 and CDR2 from the germline V gene are SNHLY and FYNNEI. This CDR3 reads CASRAASSYNSPLHF. CDR3 nucleotide sequence: TGTGCCAGCCGAGCCGCAAGCTCCTATAATTCACCCCTCCACTTT.

This chain joins TRBV7-2 and TRBJ1-3, with D unclear. The CDR3 is 15 amino acids. V gave up 5 bases and J gave up 5 bases, with 16 bases separating them. Germline V gene lookup returns CDR1 SGHTA and CDR2 FQGNSA. CDR3 nucleotides: TGTGCCAGCAGCCCAAACAGCTTAGGAAGAAACACCATATATTTT. Protein product: CASSPNSLGRNTIYF.

The CDR3 sequence: CASSSPGQGWNSPLHF. The CDR3 nucleotides read TGTGCCAGCAGTTCCCCGGGACAGGGTTGGAATTCACCCCTCCACTTT. The chain has TRBV28 and TRBJ1-6; 9 nucleotides match TRBD1. Per germline, CDR1 MDHEN and CDR2 SYDVKM. The V gene end was trimmed by 4 bases and the J gene end by 7 bases; junction bases not matched to a gene: 8. The CDR3 runs 16 residues.

V and J are TRBV19 and TRBJ2-3, with 10 bases matching TRBD1. With V trimmed by 5 bases and J by 2 bases, 7 bases remained unmatched. The CDR3 runs to 16 residues. Germline V gene lookup returns CDR1 LNHDA and CDR2 SQIVND (reference sequence). In DNA form, the CDR3 reads TGTGCCAGTAGTTCCCCGGGACAGGGGTTCACAGATACGCAGTATTTT. Its protein product is CASSSPGQGFTDTQYF.